This paragraph reports one TCR beta chain. This entry is derived from a study of blood T cell repertoires in COVID-19. Overall study: From the United States, Italy and Spain came samples of acute and convalescent COVID-19.

Measured with immunoSEQ multiplex PCR; TCRdb has only the in-frame clones, and not every one. Of about 430,000 clones in the sample, about 87% were seen once. Germline CDR1 reads MNHNS; CDR2 reads SASEGT. V dropped 3 bases and J dropped 8 bases, with 20 bases sitting between them. This CDR3 region has 15 residues. Sample: peripheral blood. The V gene is TRBV6-1, the J gene TRBJ2-7; maybe TRBD2 (6 bases). The TCR originated in a man aged 18 to 30 with COVID-19, enrolled during active disease. The CDR3 DNA reads TGTGCCAGCAGTGAGGTGACTGCCATGGGGGGTAAGCAGTACTTC. Translation: CASSEVTAMGGKQYF.